The rows below give T cell receptor beta chains drawn from one sample of a study of blood T cell repertoires in COVID-19. Using immunoSEQ multiplex PCR, the repertoire was profiled, and TCRdb retains in-frame clones only, with some absent. The sample contains 400,000 to 450,000 clones, about 90% of which appear only once. The sequencing input was PBMCs or T cells enriched from blood (not recorded which). Receptors were obtained from a man between 18 and 29 years old who had recovered from COVID-19. Both conserved end residues are part of each CDR3. The D gene is left open where the match is weak. Some rows mark clone size as missing; the rest say once, few, many or name a class of expanded clone.

>TRBD1|TRBJ1-2|TRBV5-5|once
CASSYSGTEGYTF
TGTGCCAGCAGCTACTCCGGGACAGAGGGCTACACCTTC
>.|TRBJ1-1|TRBV2|.
CASTALLTNTEAFF
TGTGCCAGCACCGCTCTTTTAACAAACACTGAAGCTTTCTTT
>.|TRBJ2-3|TRBV3-1/TRBV3-2|.
CASSQGGRRPYTDTQYF
TGTGCCAGCAGCCAAGGGGGCCGGAGACCGTACACAGATACGCAGTATTTT
>.|TRBJ1-1|TRBV20-1|.
CSATEAGVNTEAFF
TGCAGTGCTACTGAAGCCGGGGTAAACACTGAAGCTTTCTTT
>TRBD1|TRBJ2-1|TRBV5-1|.
CASSQGALASDNEQFF
TGCGCCAGCAGCCAGGGGGCTCTGGCCAGCGACAATGAGCAGTTCTTC
>.|TRBJ2-7|TRBV6-1|few
CASSDNYEQYF
TGTGCCAGCAGTGACAATTACGAGCAGTACTTC
>TRBD2|TRBJ2-1|TRBV27|once
CATGLAGDNEQFF
TGTGCCACCGGACTAGCGGGAGACAATGAGCAGTTCTTC
>TRBD2|TRBJ2-1|TRBV4-1|.
CASSQGLAGVGNEQFF
TGCGCCAGCAGCCAAGGGCTAGCGGGGGTGGGCAATGAGCAGTTCTTC
>TRBD2|TRBJ2-5|TRBV28|.
CASSSAGTSGRETQYF
TGTGCCAGCAGTTCAGCCGGGACTAGCGGGAGAGAGACCCAGTACTTC
>TRBD1|TRBJ1-6|TRBV4-1|once
CASSQPDRDNSPLHF
TGCGCCAGCAGCCAACCGGACAGGGATAATTCACCCCTCCACTTT
>TRBD1|TRBJ1-4|TRBV6-2/TRBV6-3|.
CASSYEGGIREKLFF
TGTGCCAGCAGTTACGAAGGGGGCATTCGGGAAAAACTGTTTTTT
>.|TRBJ1-1|TRBV28|.
CASSPLNTEAFF
TGTGCCAGCAGCCCCCTTAACACTGAAGCTTTCTTT
>.|TRBJ1-5|TRBV30|.
CAWSVPGWNQPQHF
TGTGCCTGGAGTGTGCCAGGGTGGAATCAGCCCCAGCATTTT
>.|TRBJ2-7|TRBV27|.
CASSPLAIGQPYEQYF
TGTGCCAGCAGTCCGCTAGCAATCGGCCAACCCTACGAGCAGTACTTC
>TRBD2|TRBJ2-1|TRBV14|.
CASTFTSGIFDEQFF
TGTGCCAGCACTTTCACTAGCGGGATCTTCGATGAGCAGTTCTTC
>.|TRBJ1-4|TRBV29-1|.
CSVTGLGHQEKLFF
TGCAGCGTTACAGGGTTGGGTCATCAGGAAAAACTGTTTTTT
>TRBD2|TRBJ2-3|TRBV7-2|.
CATLGLAGGHLYF
TGTGCCACCTTGGGACTAGCGGGGGGCCATCTGTATTTT
>.|TRBJ2-2|TRBV5-1|.
CASSLSAGELFF
TGCGCCAGCAGCTTGTCTGCCGGGGAGCTGTTTTTT
>.|TRBJ1-3|TRBV4-1|.
CASSQDGREGNTIYF
TGCGCCAGCAGCCAAGACGGCAGGGAAGGAAACACCATATATTTT
>TRBD1|TRBJ1-5|TRBV7-8|.
CASSLASTTGVTNQPQHF
TGTGCCAGCAGCTTAGCCAGCACGACAGGGGTTACGAATCAGCCCCAGCATTTT
>TRBD1|TRBJ1-1|TRBV5-1|.
CASSPGTGQGNTEAFF
TGCGCCAGCAGCCCCGGCACGGGACAGGGGAACACTGAAGCTTTCTTT
>TRBD2|TRBJ2-2|TRBV28|.
CASSPPGAGGGGELFF
TGTGCCAGCAGTCCACCGGGCGCGGGGGGAGGCGGGGAGCTGTTTTTT
>TRBD1|TRBJ2-7|TRBV5-4|once
CASSLQSPGQGAGEQYF
TGTGCCAGCAGCTTACAATCACCGGGACAGGGGGCTGGAGAGCAGTACTTC
>TRBD1|TRBJ1-1|TRBV4-2|.
CASNQGGSTEAFF
TGTGCCAGCAATCAGGGGGGAAGCACTGAAGCTTTCTTT
>TRBD2|TRBJ2-5|TRBV24-1|.
CATGLAGTEETQYF
TGTGCCACCGGGCTAGCGGGGACGGAGGAGACCCAGTACTTC
>TRBD2|TRBJ2-7|TRBV3-1/TRBV3-2|.
CASSLTSGSPDEQYF
TGTGCCAGCAGTTTAACTAGCGGGAGTCCGGACGAGCAGTACTTC
>.|TRBJ2-5|TRBV5-1|once
CASSFSGRGETQYF
TGCGCCAGCAGCTTTTCCGGCAGGGGAGAGACCCAGTACTTC
>.|TRBJ1-5|TRBV6-5|.
CASSYHRQGNQPQHF
TGTGCCAGCAGTTATCATCGACAGGGCAATCAGCCCCAGCATTTT
>TRBD1|TRBJ1-2|TRBV19|.
CASTKTGGQGRRGYTF
TGTGCCAGTACTAAAACCGGGGGACAGGGCCGACGTGGCTACACCTTC
>.|TRBJ2-7|TRBV27|.
CASKKTDIPSYEQYF
TGTGCCAGCAAAAAAACCGACATTCCCTCCTACGAGCAGTACTTC
>TRBD2|TRBJ2-1|TRBV3-1/TRBV3-2|.
CASSQELLGAGLYNEQFF
TGTGCCAGCAGCCAAGAGTTGTTGGGAGCGGGGCTTTACAATGAGCAGTTCTTC
>.|TRBJ2-7|TRBV21-1|.
CASSAAGNIWDYEQYF
TGTGCCAGCAGCGCCGCGGGTAACATTTGGGATTACGAGCAGTACTTC
>.|TRBJ1-5|TRBV9|.
CASSPSRGNQPQHF
TGTGCCAGCAGCCCCAGTAGAGGAAATCAGCCCCAGCATTTT
>TRBD2|TRBJ2-1|TRBV18|.
CASSPYQRAGGENEQFF
TGTGCCAGCTCACCTTATCAGAGGGCGGGGGGCGAGAATGAGCAGTTCTTC
>.|TRBJ1-2|TRBV12-2|.
CASRFPGSHGYTF
TGTGCAAGTCGCTTCCCAGGGTCCCATGGCTACACCTTC
>TRBD2|TRBJ2-1|TRBV5-1|.
CASRRTSGSSYNEQFF
TGCGCCAGCAGACGAACTAGCGGCAGCTCCTACAATGAGCAGTTCTTC
>TRBD1|TRBJ1-2|TRBV29-1|.
CSVRTGQGYTF
TGCAGCGTTCGGACAGGCCAGGGCTACACCTTC
>TRBD2|TRBJ2-7|TRBV7-2|.
CASSLGLAGDEQYF
TGTGCCAGCAGCTTGGGACTAGCGGGTGACGAGCAGTACTTC
>.|TRBJ2-5|TRBV5-1|.
CASSLWYSQETQYF
TGCGCCAGCAGCTTGTGGTACAGTCAAGAGACCCAGTACTTC
>.|TRBJ2-2|TRBV7-3|.
CASSSDSLNTGELFF
TGTGCCAGCAGCTCGGACAGCTTGAACACCGGGGAGCTGTTTTTT
>.|TRBJ1-2|TRBV30|.
CAWSNPAGGYTF
TGTGCCTGGAGTAACCCTGCAGGCGGCTACACCTTC
>TRBD1|TRBJ1-3|TRBV7-2|.
CASSSRTGTGNTIYF
TGTGCCAGCAGCTCCCGGACAGGGACCGGGAACACCATATATTTT
>.|TRBJ1-1|TRBV7-8|.
CASSLPEGTETEAFF
TGTGCCAGCAGCCTCCCAGAGGGAACGGAAACTGAAGCTTTCTTT